These T cell receptor beta chains were read from a single sample in a study of vaccination effects on CD4 cells after COVID-19. No cognate antigen is known for these TCRs. Using immunoSEQ multiplex PCR, the repertoire was profiled, and TCRdb retains in-frame clones only, with some absent. The sample yields around 40,000 clones, about 65% seen once. This material consisted of CD4+ T cells from PBMCs cultured without peptide, taken before COVID-19 vaccination. The receptors here all came from a human donor who received a COVID-19 vaccine. Each CDR3 is given with its conserved first and last residue. D genes are given only for firm matches. The listing skips clone size in some rows; elsewhere it reads once, few, many or a size class.

abundance	d_gene	v_gene	j_gene	CDR3nt	CDR3aa
NA	NA	TRBV9	TRBJ2-1	TGTGCCAGCAGCGTAATGGGAGGCTCCTACAATGAGCAGTTCTTC	CASSVMGGSYNEQFF
NA	TRBD2	TRBV4-2	TRBJ2-5	TGTGCCAGCAGCCAAGATCGGCTAGCGGGAGGGCCAAGGGCAGAGACCCAGTACTTC	CASSQDRLAGGPRAETQYF
few	NA	TRBV5-1	TRBJ2-2	TGCGCCAGCAGCTGGGGTGGTTCGAACACCGGGGAGCTGTTTTTT	CASSWGGSNTGELFF
NA	TRBD2	TRBV18	TRBJ2-5	TGTGCCAGCTCACCATTTAGCGGGAGGTACCAAGAGACCCAGTACTTC	CASSPFSGRYQETQYF
NA	TRBD1	TRBV7-8	TRBJ1-5	TGTGCCAGCAGCTCAGACGACAGGGGAGATCAGCCCCAGCATTTT	CASSSDDRGDQPQHF
NA	TRBD1	TRBV30	TRBJ1-2	TGTGCCTGGAGTGTACAGGGGGCTGGCTATGGCTACACCTTC	CAWSVQGAGYGYTF
few	NA	TRBV5-1	TRBJ1-1	TGCGCCAGCAGCTCGGGAAACACTGAAGCTTTCTTT	CASSSGNTEAFF
NA	TRBD2	TRBV5-1	TRBJ2-2	TGCGCCAGCACTAGCGGGGCGAACACCGGGGAGCTGTTTTTT	CASTSGANTGELFF
NA	NA	TRBV11-2	TRBJ2-7	TGTGCCAGCAGCTTAGGGACAGTGAGCGAGCAGTACTTC	CASSLGTVSEQYF
NA	NA	TRBV29-1	TRBJ2-6	TGCAGCGTTGATGGTAGCTCTGGGGCCAACGTCCTGACTTTC	CSVDGSSGANVLTF
NA	NA	TRBV7-9	TRBJ2-1	TGTGCCAGCAGCTTCGCCAGGACCAATGAGCAGTTCTTC	CASSFARTNEQFF
NA	NA	TRBV2	TRBJ1-1	TGTGCCAGCAGTGCGTCCGGCCCTGAAGCTTTCTTT	CASSASGPEAFF
NA	NA	TRBV9	TRBJ2-1	TGTGCCAGCAGCGTAGGGGGTAGTCTGTACAATGAGCAGTTCTTC	CASSVGGSLYNEQFF
NA	NA	TRBV18	TRBJ1-1	TGTGCCAGCTCACAAACAGAGAACACTGAAGCTTTCTTT	CASSQTENTEAFF
NA	TRBD1	TRBV7-9	TRBJ2-2	TGTGCCAGCAGCCAAGGACAGGGAAACACCGGGGAGCTGTTTTTT	CASSQGQGNTGELFF
NA	NA	TRBV27	TRBJ1-1	TGTGCCAGCAGTTATTCGGTAGTGGGGAGGAGGTTAATTGAAGCTTTCTTT	CASSYSVVGRRLIEAFF
NA	TRBD1	TRBV5-1	TRBJ2-1	TGCGCCAGCAGCTCGGGACAGTCGTACAATGAGCAGTTCTTC	CASSSGQSYNEQFF
NA	NA	TRBV5-8	TRBJ2-1	TGTGCCAGCAGCTTGGTCGGAAGCTCCTACAATGAGCAGTTCTTC	CASSLVGSSYNEQFF
NA	TRBD2	TRBV3-1/TRBV3-2	TRBJ2-1	TGTGCCAGCAGCCAAGTGGGGACTAGGGGACTGAATGAGCAGTTCTTC	CASSQVGTRGLNEQFF
NA	NA	TRBV7-2	TRBJ2-5	TGTGCCAGCAGCTTAGGAGGGGGGCAGGGAGAGACCCAGTACTTC	CASSLGGGQGETQYF
NA	NA	TRBV4-2	TRBJ2-7	TGTGCCAGCAGCCAAGAGCGGGACAGCTCCTACGAGCAGTACTTC	CASSQERDSSYEQYF
NA	TRBD1	TRBV5-1	TRBJ1-4	TGCGCCAGCAGCCCGGGACAGAATGAAGATGAAAAACTGTTTTTT	CASSPGQNEDEKLFF
few	TRBD2	TRBV3-1/TRBV3-2	TRBJ2-5	TGTGCCAGCAGCCAAATGACTAGCTCGGCCCAGTACTTC	CASSQMTSSAQYF